In this sample, the clone carrying this T cell receptor beta chain turned up many times. What it binds is unknown. TCRdb recomputed calls from the 5' RACE reads with MiXCR, one row per CDR3 protein. The repertoire holds just under 350,000 distinct CDR3 sequences, 13% seen once, with 20% to 25% in the top ten. This sample stems from a study of T-cell memory formation after mild COVID-19. Whole-study context: Clusters were largely donor specific. Findings and limits, study-wide: Among contracting clones, CD4+ were mainly CM/EM and CD8+ enriched in EMRA. Contracting clones from day 15 to 85 showed balanced CD4/CD8; later expanders favored CD4+. Certain responding clones were present in pre-infection memory, suggesting participation of cross-reactive memory.

Germline CDR1 reads MNHNS; CDR2 reads SASEGT. The length of the CDR3 is 15 residues. J was trimmed by 7 bases and V by 2 bases; bases with no gene match: 6. The specimen sequenced was PBMCs or a T cell subset sorted from them (not recorded which). This TCR was sampled from a man younger than 35 who had mild COVID-19 (a few samples of this study predate the infection). Cell type and time point are not known. The chain recombines TRBV6-1 with TRBJ2-1; TRBD1 matches at 9 bases. The CDR3 loop reads CASSEQGTGRNEQFF. CDR3 bases: TGTGCCAGCAGTGAACAGGGGACAGGGAGGAATGAGCAGTTCTTC.